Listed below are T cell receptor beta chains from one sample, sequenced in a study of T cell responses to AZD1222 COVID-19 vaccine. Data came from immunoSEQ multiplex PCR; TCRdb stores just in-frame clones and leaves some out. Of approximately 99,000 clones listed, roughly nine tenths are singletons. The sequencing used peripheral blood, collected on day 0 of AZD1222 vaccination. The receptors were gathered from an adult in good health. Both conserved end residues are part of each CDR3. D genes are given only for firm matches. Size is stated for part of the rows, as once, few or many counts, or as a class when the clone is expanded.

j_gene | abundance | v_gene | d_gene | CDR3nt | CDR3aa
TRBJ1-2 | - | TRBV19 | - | TGTGCCAGTAGTATTGGGGGACAAGACTATGGCTACACCTTC | CASSIGGQDYGYTF
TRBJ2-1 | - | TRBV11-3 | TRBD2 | TGTGCCAGCAGCCCTTGGACTAGCGGGAGGAATGAGCAGTTCTTC | CASSPWTSGRNEQFF
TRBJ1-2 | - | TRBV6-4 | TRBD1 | TGTGCCAGCAGTGAATCATTTACAGGGGGCTTTGGCTACACCTTC | CASSESFTGGFGYTF
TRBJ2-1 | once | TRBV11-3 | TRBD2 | TGTGCCAGCAGCTTAGGCGGGGGGTTTGGCGATGAGCAGTTCTTC | CASSLGGGFGDEQFF
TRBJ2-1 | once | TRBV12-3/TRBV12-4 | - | TGTGCCAGCAGTTTACAGGGAGTGAATGAGCAGTTCTTC | CASSLQGVNEQFF
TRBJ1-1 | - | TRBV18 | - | TGTGCCAGCTCGCCGGGACACCCGAACACTGAAGCTTTCTTT | CASSPGHPNTEAFF
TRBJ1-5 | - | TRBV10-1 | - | TGCGCCATCCAGACCGGGGGGGATCAGCCCCAGCATTTT | CAIQTGGDQPQHF
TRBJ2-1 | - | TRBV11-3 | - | TGTGCCAGCAGCTTAGATGGGGGGCGGAACTACAATGAGCAGTTCTTC | CASSLDGGRNYNEQFF
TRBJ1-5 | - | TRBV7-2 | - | TGTGCCAGCAGCTTAGAGAGCAATCAGCCCCAGCATTTT | CASSLESNQPQHF
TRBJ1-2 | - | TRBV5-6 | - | TGTGCCAGCAGCCCCGCAAGGGGTTACTATGGCTACACCTTC | CASSPARGYYGYTF
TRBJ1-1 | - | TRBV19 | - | TGTGCCAGTAGTATGATCCAGGGCGTCACTGAAGCTTTCTTT | CASSMIQGVTEAFF
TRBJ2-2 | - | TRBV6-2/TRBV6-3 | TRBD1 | TGTGCCAGCAGTTACCCGACAGGGTCCACCGGGGAGCTGTTTTTT | CASSYPTGSTGELFF
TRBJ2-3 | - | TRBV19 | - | TGTGCCAGTAGTGTCATAGCGGCACTCACAGATACGCAGTATTTT | CASSVIAALTDTQYF
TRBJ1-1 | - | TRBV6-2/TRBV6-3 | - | TGTGCCAGCAGTCCCGCTCAGGGGAGTCGCACTGAAGCTTTCTTT | CASSPAQGSRTEAFF
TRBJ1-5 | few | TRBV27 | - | TGTGCCAGCAGTCCCGGACGGGAGAGGAGCAATCAGCCCCAGCATTTT | CASSPGRERSNQPQHF
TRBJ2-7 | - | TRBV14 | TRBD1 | TGTGCCAGCAGCCAAGGACAGGGCGGCTTCTACGAGCAGTACTTC | CASSQGQGGFYEQYF
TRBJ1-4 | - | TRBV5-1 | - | TGCGCCAGCAGCTTGGGGGACGGCTTTAATGAAAAACTGTTTTTT | CASSLGDGFNEKLFF
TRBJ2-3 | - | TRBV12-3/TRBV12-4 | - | TGTGCCAGCAGTAAGCTAGGCACAGATACGCAGTATTTT | CASSKLGTDTQYF
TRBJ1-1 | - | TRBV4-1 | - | TGCGCCAGCAGCCAAGGTAACCCCATGAACACTGAAGCTTTCTTT | CASSQGNPMNTEAFF
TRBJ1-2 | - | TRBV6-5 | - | TGTGCCAGCAGCCGGACATCTACTGGGGGCTACACCTTC | CASSRTSTGGYTF
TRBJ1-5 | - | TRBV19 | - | TGTGCCAGTAGTATAGACGGAGACTCCAATCAGCCCCAGCATTTT | CASSIDGDSNQPQHF
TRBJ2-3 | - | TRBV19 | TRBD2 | TGTGCCAGTAGTATCACGGCACTAGCGGGGGTCACAGATACGCAGTATTTT | CASSITALAGVTDTQYF
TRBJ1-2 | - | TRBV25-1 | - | TGTGCCAGCAGTATCCCGGACAGAAACTATGGCTACACCTTC | CASSIPDRNYGYTF
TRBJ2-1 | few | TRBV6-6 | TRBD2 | TGTGCCAGCAGTCGGTGGAATAGCGGGAGCCAATTTAATGAGCAGTTCTTC | CASSRWNSGSQFNEQFF
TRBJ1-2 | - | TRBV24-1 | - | TGTGCCACCAGCCGAAGCGGGGAGTATAACTATGGCTACACCTTC | CATSRSGEYNYGYTF
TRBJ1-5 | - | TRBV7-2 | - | TGTGCCAGCAGCACGCAGGGGAACCAGCCCCAGCATTTT | CASSTQGNQPQHF
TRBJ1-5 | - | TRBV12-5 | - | TGTGCTAGTGGTTTGGGGAAGCCCCAGCATTTT | CASGLGKPQHF
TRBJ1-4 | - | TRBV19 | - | TGTGCCAGTAGGTATACGCGCCCCGGAAAACTGTTTTTT | CASRYTRPGKLFF
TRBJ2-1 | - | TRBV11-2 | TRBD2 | TGTGCCAGCAGCTTAGCGGGAGGGCCAGATGAGCAGTTCTTC | CASSLAGGPDEQFF
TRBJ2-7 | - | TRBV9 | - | TGTGCCAGCAGCGCCACTTCTACACCCGCCGGGGGAGAGCAGTACTTC | CASSATSTPAGGEQYF
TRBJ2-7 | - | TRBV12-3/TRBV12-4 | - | TGTGCCAGCAGTTTAACTAGCCCGCGGGAGCAGTACTTC | CASSLTSPREQYF
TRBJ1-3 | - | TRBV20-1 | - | TGCAGTGCTAGTCTATCTGGAAACACCATATATTTT | CSASLSGNTIYF
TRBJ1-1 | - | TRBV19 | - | TGTGCCAGTATCTCCCGAGGAGGGGGGTTGATGAACACTGAAGCTTTCTTT | CASISRGGGLMNTEAFF
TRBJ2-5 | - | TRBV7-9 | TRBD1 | TGTGCCAGCAGCTACACAGGGGATGAGACCCAGTACTTC | CASSYTGDETQYF
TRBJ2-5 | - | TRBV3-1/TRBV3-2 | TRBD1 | TGTGCCAGCAGCCCCCACCGGACAGGGATGGGGGAGACCCAGTACTTC | CASSPHRTGMGETQYF
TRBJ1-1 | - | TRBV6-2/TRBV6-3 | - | TGTGCCAGCAGTTATCTAGGGAACACTGAAGCTTTCTTT | CASSYLGNTEAFF
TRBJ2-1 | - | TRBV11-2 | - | TGTGCCAGCAGCCCCGGACTGGTTAATGAGCAGTTCTTC | CASSPGLVNEQFF
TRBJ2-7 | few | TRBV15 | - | TGTGCCACCAGCAGAGAAACAGGATCCCCCTACGAGCAGTACTTC | CATSRETGSPYEQYF
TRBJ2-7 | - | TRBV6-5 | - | TGTGCCAGCAGTACTAACAGCGGATCCTACGAGCAGTACTTC | CASSTNSGSYEQYF
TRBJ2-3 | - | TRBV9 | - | TGTGCCAGCAGCGTAGGACTAGTGGGGAGCACAGATACGCAGTATTTT | CASSVGLVGSTDTQYF
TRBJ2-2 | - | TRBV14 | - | TGTGCCAGCAGCCAACAGGCGACGACCGGGGAGCTGTTTTTT | CASSQQATTGELFF
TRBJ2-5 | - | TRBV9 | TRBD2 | TGTGCCAGCAGCCTCAGGGGAGGTCGGGCGGGAGGTGGCGCAGAGACCCAGTACTTC | CASSLRGGRAGGGAETQYF
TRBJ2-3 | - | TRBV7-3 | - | TGTGCCAGCAGCACCGGGCCTTACACAGATACGCAGTATTTT | CASSTGPYTDTQYF
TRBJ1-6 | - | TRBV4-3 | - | TGCGCCAGCAGCTTCGTCGGGACGGCCTCCCCCCTCCACTTT | CASSFVGTASPLHF
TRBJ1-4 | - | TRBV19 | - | TGTGCCAGTATGAGGGGACTGACGGGTGAAAAACTGTTTTTT | CASMRGLTGEKLFF
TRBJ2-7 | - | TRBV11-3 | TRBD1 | TGTGCCAGCAGCTTCGGGACAGGTGGTGACGAGCAGTACTTC | CASSFGTGGDEQYF
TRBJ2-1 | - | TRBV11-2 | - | TGTGCCAGCAGTGGGTGGGGGTTGAGCTCCTACAATGAGCAGTTCTTC | CASSGWGLSSYNEQFF
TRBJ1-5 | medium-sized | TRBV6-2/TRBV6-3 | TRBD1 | TGTGCCAGCAGCCGGGGGACAGAGAATCAGCCCCAGCATTTT | CASSRGTENQPQHF
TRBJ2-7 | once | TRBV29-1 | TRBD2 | TGCAGCGTTGGACTAGCCCTAAATAACGAGCAGTACTTC | CSVGLALNNEQYF
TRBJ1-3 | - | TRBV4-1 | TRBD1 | TGCGCCAGCAGCCAACGGACAGGGGTAGGAAACACCATATATTTT | CASSQRTGVGNTIYF
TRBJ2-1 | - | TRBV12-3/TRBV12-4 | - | TGTGCCAGCAAGTACGGACCACACAATGAGCAGTTCTTC | CASKYGPHNEQFF
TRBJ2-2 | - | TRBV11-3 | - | TGTGCCAGCAGCTTAGACGGGGGACGGACCGGGGAGCTGTTTTTT | CASSLDGGRTGELFF
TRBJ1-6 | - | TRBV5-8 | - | TGTGCCAGCAGCGAGGGACGGAGCCGAGGACCCCTCCACTTT | CASSEGRSRGPLHF
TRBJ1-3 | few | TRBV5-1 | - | TGCGCCAGCAGCCTTCGGAGCTCTGGAAACACCATATATTTT | CASSLRSSGNTIYF
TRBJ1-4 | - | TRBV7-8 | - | TGTGCCAGCAGCCCCAGGGTGGGGAGTACTAATGAAAAACTGTTTTTT | CASSPRVGSTNEKLFF